This record looks at one TCR beta chain sequence and its context. Data came from immunoSEQ multiplex PCR; TCRdb stores just in-frame clones and leaves some out. This table has about 44,000 clones, roughly nine tenths appearing once. These data come from a study of T cell changes during pregnancy in multiple sclerosis. Unmatched junction bases numbered 9, after V lost 6 bases and J lost 5 bases. The CDR3 spans 17 residues. Germline-derived CDR1 and CDR2 are MDHEN and SYDVKM. This clonotype originated in a female donor with multiple sclerosis, enrolled in a pregnancy study. The V and J genes are TRBV28 and TRBJ2-3; 15 bases fit TRBD2. Source: CD4+ T cells from peripheral blood mononuclear cells, taken after pregnancy. CDR3 protein: CASSSGLAGGSQDTQYF. The CDR3 nucleotides read TGTGCCAGCAGCTCAGGACTAGCGGGAGGGTCACAAGATACGCAGTATTTT.